The 8 T cell receptor beta chains in this list originate from one sample, sequenced in a study of shared clonotypes between healthy human individuals. The method was immunoSEQ multiplex PCR; TCRdb's version includes in-frame clones alone and lacks a portion of them. The repertoire holds some 700,000 clones, with roughly 87% as singletons. Source material: memory CD8+ T cells from PBMCs. Subset reported: CD45RO+ cells pooled with CCR7-negative TemRA cells. The receptors here all came from a man between 18 and 35 years old in good health. Some clones in this sample may be carry-over from other donors' samples.

This clone is a singleton in its sample. It is likely a read error: a sequence one base away is far more abundant. J is TRBJ1-5 and V is TRBV28; D not resolved. The CDR3 has 14 amino acids. Germline V gene data show CDR1 as MDHEN and CDR2 as SYDVKM. CDR3 sequence (DNA): TGTGCCAACAGTTTGAGTGGTAGCAATCAGCCCCAGCATTTT. This gives the protein CANSLSGSNQPQHF.

This clone was counted between two and nine times. The chain employs TRBV2 and TRBJ1-4, with D hard to call. The CDR3 runs 15 residues. V was cut by 7 bases and J by 8 bases, with 20 bases left in between. Germline assignment: CDR1 SNHLY and CDR2 FYNNEI. In nucleotides, the CDR3 is TGTGCCAGCAAGCTAATCACGACAAGCGAGGAAAAACTGTTTTTT. Translation gives CASKLITTSEEKLFF. The entire variable domain, with the rest obtained from reference TRBV2 and TRBJ1-4, is as follows: EPEVTQTPSHQVTQMGQEVILRCVPISNHLYFYWYRQILGQKVEFLVSFYNNEISEKSEIFDDQFSVERPDGSNFTLKIRSTKLEDSAMYFCASKLITTSEEKLFFGSGTQLSVL.

V usage is TRBV25-1 and J usage is TRBJ2-7, with D perhaps matching TRBD1 or TRBD2 (5 bases each). CDR1 MGHDK and CDR2 SYGVNS come from the germline V gene. The CDR3 sequence is 16 residues long. Between the trimmed V and J ends, which lost 0 bases and 1 base, there was a span of 13 bases. CDR3 DNA: TGTGCCAGCAGTGAATATGACGAGGGGTGGTCCTACGAGCAGTACTTC. This sequence encodes CASSEYDEGWSYEQYF.

This sequence joins TRBV13 and TRBJ2-1; 8 bases are shared with TRBD2. CDR1 is PRHDT, CDR2 FYEKMQ, per germline (reference sequence). The CDR3 loop spans 14 amino acids. The V segment lost 6 bases and the J segment 8 bases; nucleotides outside the gene matches: 9. DNA for the CDR3: TGTGCCAGCAGGCCGGGACTAGTCGTCGATGAGCAGTTCTTC. This sequence encodes CASRPGLVVDEQFF.

The J gene is TRBJ1-1, the V gene TRBV28; D ambiguous. The CDR3 totals 13 residues. Germline loops: CDR1 MDHEN, CDR2 SYDVKM. Between the trimmed V and J ends, which lost 6 bases and 1 base, there was a span of 9 bases. The DNA for the CDR3 is TGTGCCAGCAGATGGTACCAGAACACTGAAGCTTTCTTT. Its translation: CASRWYQNTEAFF.

The chain joins TRBV15 to TRBJ2-7, with 11 nucleotides matching TRBD2. V gave up 1 base and J gave up 5 bases; unmatched junction bases: 7. CDR1 and CDR2 from the germline V gene are LNHNV and YYDKDF (reference sequence). The CDR3 contains 16 residues. CDR3: CATSRGQGLAGNEQYF. In DNA form, the CDR3 reads TGTGCCACCAGCAGAGGCCAAGGACTAGCGGGTAACGAGCAGTACTTC. The full variable domain, completed using reference TRBV15 and TRBJ2-7, is DAMVIQNPRYQVTQFGKPVTLSCSQTLNHNVMYWYQQKSSQAPKLLFHYYDKDFNNEADTPDNFQSRRPNTSFCFLDIRSPGLGDTAMYLCATSRGQGLAGNEQYFGPGTRLTVT.

The CDR3 reads CSAMGLAGGPSYEQYF. The CDR3 DNA is TGCAGCGCCATGGGACTAGCGGGAGGGCCCTCCTACGAGCAGTACTTC. This sequence joins TRBV29-1 and TRBJ2-7, with TRBD2 matching 16 bases. V was pared by 7 bases and J by 0 bases, with 6 bases of the junction left unmatched. CDR1 is SQVTM, CDR2 ANQGSEA, per germline. The CDR3 consists of 16 residues.

The chain recombines TRBV13 with TRBJ2-3, with D perhaps matching TRBD2 (7 bases). V was pared by 5 bases and J by 4 bases, with 16 bases between. The CDR3 sequence is 15 residues long. CDR1 and CDR2 (germline): PRHDT, FYEKMQ (reference sequence). CDR3 sequence (DNA): TGTGCCAGCAGCCAGTCGGGGGGCGAGGCAGATACGCAGTATTTT. The encoded protein is CASSQSGGEADTQYF.